This T cell receptor beta chain was sequenced during a study of monozygotic twins with inflammatory bowel disease. For each CDR3 protein, TCRdb gives one entry from its re-call of the 5' RACE reads, without DNA. The sample is made up of some 400,000 distinct CDR3 sequences, and the top ten hold roughly 2.2% of it. The CDR3 loop spans 12 amino acids. CDR1 and CDR2 from the germline V gene are MNHEY and SVGAGI. This chain links TRBV6-5 with TRBJ2-5; TCRdb outputs TRBD1, but without DNA this stays unchecked. Sequences were obtained from blood. The TCR comes from a human donor with ulcerative colitis or Crohn's disease, or a healthy co-twin of an affected twin (not recorded which). CDR3 loop: CASAQGRETQYF.